The 16 T cell receptor beta chains reported below all come from one sample, sequenced in a study of T cells after posttransplantation cyclophosphamide. The assay was immunoSEQ multiplex PCR, and TCRdb's table has in-frame clones only and misses some. In the table there are around 17,000 clones, about 82% of which are singletons. Controls had myeloablative marrow grafts with methotrexate and calcineurin inhibitor, sampled at 1 year. The specimen was PBMCs, collected just under 450 days after allogeneic stem cell transplant with calcineurin inhibitor and methotrexate. The receptors come from a young adult male patient who received an allogeneic stem cell transplant from an unrelated donor, was CMV-positive, and had acute and chronic GVHD. Some T cells may arise from the graft donor.

The rearrangement uses TRBV5-6 and TRBJ2-7; no reliable D call. The CDR3 spans 14 residues. Germline CDR1 is SGHDT and CDR2 is YYEEEE. V was clipped by 7 bases and J by 0 bases, with 14 bases between them. The CDR3 coding sequence is TGTGCCAGCCACCTCGCCAGGTCCTCCTACGAGCAGTACTTC. Translation: CASHLARSSYEQYF.

V is TRBV6-6 and J is TRBJ1-6; TRBD1 matches 8 bases. The CDR3 length is 15 residues. The germline gives CDR1 MNHNY, CDR2 SVGAGI (reference sequence). J was trimmed by 10 bases and V by 5 bases; bases with no gene match: 10. The CDR3 DNA follows: TGTGCCAGCAGTGCACTCGGACAGGGAAGATCACCCCTCCACTTT. This codes for CASSALGQGRSPLHF.

V is TRBV18 and J is TRBJ2-5, with 7 bases matching TRBD1. The germline V gene has CDR1 KGHSH and CDR2 LQKENI. CDR3 length: 16 residues. V gave up 3 bases and J gave up 2 bases; unmatched junction bases: 9. DNA of the CDR3: TGTGCCAGCTCACCCCGACAGGGTGTTAATCAAGAGACCCAGTACTTC. It translates to CASSPRQGVNQETQYF.

The V gene is TRBV19, the J gene TRBJ1-1; D possibly corresponds to TRBD1 (5 bases). Trimming removed 11 bases from V and 1 base from J, with 14 bases in between. Germline V gene lookup returns CDR1 LNHDA and CDR2 SQIVND (reference sequence). CDR3 length equals 13 residues. CDR3: CAALMGGNTEAFF. In DNA, the CDR3 is TGTGCCGCCCTAATGGGGGGGAACACTGAAGCTTTCTTT.

V gene TRBV2 combines with J gene TRBJ1-5, with D perhaps TRBD1 (6 bases). V lost 6 bases to trimming and J lost 5 bases, with 14 bases between them. The germline V gene has CDR1 SNHLY and CDR2 FYNNEI. This CDR3 comprises 14 residues. This CDR3 reads CASRIGTRDQPQHF. The DNA of the CDR3 is TGTGCCAGCAGGATAGGGACAAGGGATCAGCCCCAGCATTTT.

The chain carries TRBV4-2 and TRBJ1-2; D possibly corresponds to TRBD1 (5 bases). Germline V gene lookup returns CDR1 LGHNA and CDR2 YNFKEQ. The CDR3 has 14 residues. The ends were cut back, 0 bases at V and 8 bases at J, with 13 bases in the middle. CDR3 sequence: CASSQETVVEGYTF. CDR3 nucleotide sequence: TGTGCCAGCAGCCAAGAGACAGTGGTGGAAGGCTACACCTTC.

V usage is TRBV25-1 and J usage is TRBJ1-4, with 8 bases identical to TRBD1. Per the germline V gene, CDR1 is MGHDK and CDR2 is SYGVNS. J lost 6 bases, V lost 1 base, and 10 bases had no gene match. The CDR3 contains 17 residues. As DNA, the CDR3 is TGTGCCAGCAGTGAATTTTTCATGGCAGGGGGCGATGAAAAACTGTTTTTT. Translated, it gives CASSEFFMAGGDEKLFF.

V and J are TRBV19 and TRBJ1-2; 8 positions agree with TRBD1. In germline, CDR1 is LNHDA, CDR2 SQIVND (reference sequence). Trimming at V came to 5 bases and at J to 12 bases, leaving 8 bases not matched to a gene. The CDR3 extends over 12 amino acids. CDR3 nucleotide sequence: TGTGCCAGTAGTTCAACCGGGACAGGAGACACCTTC. This translates into CASSSTGTGDTF.

The V and J genes are TRBV6-5 and TRBJ1-1, with 7 nucleotides matching TRBD1. Germline assignment: CDR1 MNHEY and CDR2 SVGAGI. The CDR3 is made up of 13 amino acids. J was trimmed by 8 bases and V by 6 bases; bases with no gene match: 9. In DNA form, the CDR3 reads TGTGCCAGCAGCTACGTACAGGGGTGGGAAGCTTTCTTT. Translating gives CASSYVQGWEAFF.

The chain joins TRBV4-3 to TRBJ2-1; TRBD2 might be the D (7 bases). Germline CDR1 and CDR2: LGHNA and YSLEER. This CDR3 is 15 amino acids long. The V end was cut by 1 base, the J end by 4 bases, with 11 bases between. The CDR3 DNA sequence: TGCGCCAGCAGCCAAGTGGGAGGGGGGTACAATGAGCAGTTCTTC. Translation: CASSQVGGGYNEQFF.

In DNA form, the CDR3 reads TGTGCCAGCAGCCAACTTCCAACCGGGACAGGGTCTGGAAACACCATATATTTT. The encoded protein is CASSQLPTGTGSGNTIYF. This chain connects TRBV5-4 to TRBJ1-3, with TRBD1 matching over 9 bases. The length of the CDR3 is 18 residues. Per germline, CDR1 SGHNT and CDR2 YYREEE (reference sequence). J lost 1 base, V lost 4 bases, and 12 bases had no gene match.

The chain employs TRBV6-6 and TRBJ1-6; tentatively, D is TRBD1 (6 bases). The germline CDR1 and CDR2 sequences are MNHNY and SVGAGI (reference sequence). CDR3 length: 12 amino acids. V lost 8 bases and J lost 10, with 12 bases in between. CDR3 region: CASGGAGSPLHF. In DNA form, the CDR3 reads TGTGCCAGCGGGGGCGCGGGCTCACCCCTCCACTTT.

The V and J genes are TRBV11-2 and TRBJ1-3; 8 bases line up with TRBD1. The CDR3 has 17 amino acids. Germline V gene data show CDR1 as SGHAT and CDR2 as FQNNGV. Losses at the gene ends were 5 bases for V and 0 bases for J; bases not matched to a gene: 9. In DNA form, the CDR3 reads TGTGCCAGCAGCCCTTTGGGGACAGGCAGCTCTGGAAACACCATATATTTT. It codes for CASSPLGTGSSGNTIYF.

V and J are TRBV9 and TRBJ1-2, with D possibly matching TRBD1 (6 bases). This CDR3 is built from 15 residues. The germline gives CDR1 SGDLS, CDR2 YYNGEE. The V and J ends lost 4 bases and 8 bases respectively, with 21 bases between them. CDR3 DNA: TGTGCCAGCAGCCCGGACAGTACGTATACCTTAGGCTACACCTTC. Translating gives CASSPDSTYTLGYTF.

The chain couples TRBV10-3 to TRBJ2-7, with D tentatively TRBD2 (6 bases). V dropped 10 bases and J dropped 2 bases, with 15 bases sitting between them. Germline CDR1 is ENHRY and CDR2 is SYGVKD. The CDR3 is 13 residues long. The CDR3 DNA is TGTGCCACCGGGACTCGCTCTACCTACGAGCAGTACTTC. This encodes CATGTRSTYEQYF.

The chain combines TRBV5-1 with TRBJ2-1; TRBD1 aligns across 9 bases. From germline, CDR1 is SGHRS and CDR2 YFSETQ. J lost 7 bases, V lost 4 bases, and 12 bases had no gene match. The CDR3 consists of 16 residues. CDR3 protein: CASSPAGQGSVNEQFF. For the CDR3, the DNA is TGCGCCAGCAGCCCGGCGGGACAGGGAAGCGTAAATGAGCAGTTCTTC.